This TCR beta chain is drawn from a study of blood T cell repertoires in COVID-19. Study summary: Samples of COVID-19 (acute and convalescent) were obtained from the United States, Italy and Spain.

The repertoire was sequenced with immunoSEQ multiplex PCR; TCRdb's copy has only in-frame clones and lacks some. Of some 67,000 clones in the sample, 87% are singletons; the top ten hold roughly 18%. This CDR3 spans 11 amino acids. Germline loops: CDR1 MNHEY, CDR2 SVGAGI. The clonotype comes from a woman older than 75 with acute or convalescent COVID-19. The sequencing input was peripheral blood. The chain uses TRBV6-5 and TRBJ1-1; 8 nucleotides agree with TRBD1. CDR3 sequence reads: CSDRENTEAFF. The CDR3 DNA is TGTTCGGACAGGGAGAACACTGAAGCTTTCTTT.